The clone carrying this T cell receptor beta chain has just a few counts. V lost 1 base and J 7 bases, leaving 8 bases between the germline ends. CDR1 and CDR2 from the germline V gene are SGHRS and YFSETQ. The length of the CDR3 is 12 residues. The data derive from a study of identical twins. TCRdb ran MiXCR on the 5' RACE reads and lists one entry per CDR3 protein. The table records a few hundred thousand distinct CDR3 sequences, roughly a quarter of them present only once. This sample also appeared in a second study, on T cells expressing NK-cell markers.

The clonotype was recovered from a woman under 30 in good health. Sequencing input: CD4+ T cells sorted from blood. The chain carries TRBV5-1 and TRBJ1-2; D not certain. The CDR3 DNA follows: TGCGCCAGCAGCTTGACGGACGGTGGCTACACCTTC. Translation gives CASSLTDGGYTF.